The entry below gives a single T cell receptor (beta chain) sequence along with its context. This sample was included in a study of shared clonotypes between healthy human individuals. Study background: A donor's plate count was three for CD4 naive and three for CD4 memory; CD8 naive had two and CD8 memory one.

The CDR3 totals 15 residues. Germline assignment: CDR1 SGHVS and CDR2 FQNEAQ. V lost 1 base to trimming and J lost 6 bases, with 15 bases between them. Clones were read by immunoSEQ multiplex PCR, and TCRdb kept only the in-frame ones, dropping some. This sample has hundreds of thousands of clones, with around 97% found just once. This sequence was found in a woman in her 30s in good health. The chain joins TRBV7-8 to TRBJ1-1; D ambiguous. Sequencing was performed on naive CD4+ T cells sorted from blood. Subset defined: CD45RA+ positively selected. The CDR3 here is CASSLDQRSGAEAFF. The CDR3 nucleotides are TGTGCCAGCAGCTTAGACCAACGGAGCGGGGCTGAAGCTTTCTTT.